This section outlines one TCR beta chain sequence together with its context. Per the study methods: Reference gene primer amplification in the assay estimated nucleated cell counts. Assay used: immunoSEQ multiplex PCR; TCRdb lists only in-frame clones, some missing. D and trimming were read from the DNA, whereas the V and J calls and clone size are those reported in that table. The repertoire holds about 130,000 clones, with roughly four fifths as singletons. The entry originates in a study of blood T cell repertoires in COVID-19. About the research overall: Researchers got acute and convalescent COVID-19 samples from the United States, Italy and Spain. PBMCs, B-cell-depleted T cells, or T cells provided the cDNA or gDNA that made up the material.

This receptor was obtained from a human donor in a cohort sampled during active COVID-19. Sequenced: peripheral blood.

CDR3 loop: CAWSVSGGYEQYF. In DNA, the CDR3 is TGTGCCTGGAGTGTATCGGGGGGCTACGAGCAGTACTTC. The chain combines TRBV30 with TRBJ2-7; TRBD2 matches 7 bases. Germline CDR1 and CDR2: GTSNPN and SVGIG (reference sequence). V gave up 0 bases and J gave up 3 bases; unmatched junction bases: 2. The CDR3 is made up of 13 amino acids.